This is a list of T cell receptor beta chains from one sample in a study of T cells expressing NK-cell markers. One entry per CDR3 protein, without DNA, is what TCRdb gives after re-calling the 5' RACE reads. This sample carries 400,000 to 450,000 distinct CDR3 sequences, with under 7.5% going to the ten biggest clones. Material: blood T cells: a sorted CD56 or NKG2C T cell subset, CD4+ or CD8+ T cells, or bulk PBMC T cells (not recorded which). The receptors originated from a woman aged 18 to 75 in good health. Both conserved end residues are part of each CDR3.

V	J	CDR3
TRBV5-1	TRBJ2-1	CASSLGDRVDEQFF
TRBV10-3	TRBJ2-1	CAIRGGQLYNEQFF
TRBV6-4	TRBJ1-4	CASSETGGANEKLFF
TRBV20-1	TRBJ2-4	CSARDRMGIQYF
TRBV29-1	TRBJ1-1	CSVDRDLGEAFF
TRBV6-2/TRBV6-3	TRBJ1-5	CASSQHRTGSNQPQHF
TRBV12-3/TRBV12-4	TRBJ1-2	CASSPTAVPNYGYTF
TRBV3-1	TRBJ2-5	CASSQVSQETQYF
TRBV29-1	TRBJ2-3	CSVGSGESTDTQYF
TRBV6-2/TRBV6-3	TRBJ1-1	CASRRQGPTEAFF
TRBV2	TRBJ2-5	CASSELRAGEQETQYF
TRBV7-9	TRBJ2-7	CASSPDRPTYEQYF
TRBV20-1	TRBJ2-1	CTLRRISYNEQFF
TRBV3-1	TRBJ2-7	CASSQAVGAGEQYF
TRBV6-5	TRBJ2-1	CASSSALSRLMGHNEQFF
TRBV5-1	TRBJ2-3	CASSPRDNTDTQYF
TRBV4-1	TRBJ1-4	CASRVRDLDEKLFF
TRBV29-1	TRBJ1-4	CSVGGGTTNEKLFF
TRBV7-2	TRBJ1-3	CASSRQASGNTIYF
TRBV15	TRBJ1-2	CATSNRSTRGGYTF
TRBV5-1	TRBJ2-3	CASSLGGAGGDTQYF
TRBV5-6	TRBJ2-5	CASSLVTTETQYF
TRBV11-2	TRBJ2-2	CASSRPRASGRIGGELFF
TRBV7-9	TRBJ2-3	CAIPSLGTSGRSDTQYF
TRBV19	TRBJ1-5	CASSVGGQPQHF
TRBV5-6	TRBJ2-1	CASSWWTSDEQFF
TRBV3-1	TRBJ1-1	CASSPGGVGEAFF
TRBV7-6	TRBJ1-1	CASSSGTPNTEAFF
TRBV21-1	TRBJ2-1	CASSKAKEDNEQFF
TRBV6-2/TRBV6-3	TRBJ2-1	CASSYSSLGIFGLAGDSYNEQFF
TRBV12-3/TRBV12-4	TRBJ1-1	CASSLWGGSGNTEAFF
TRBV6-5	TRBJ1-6	CASSYLGQSNSPLHF
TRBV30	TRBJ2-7	CAWSRVGYEQYF
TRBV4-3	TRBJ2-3	CASSPLGLTDTQYF
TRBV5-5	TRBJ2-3	CASFLLIGTDTQYF